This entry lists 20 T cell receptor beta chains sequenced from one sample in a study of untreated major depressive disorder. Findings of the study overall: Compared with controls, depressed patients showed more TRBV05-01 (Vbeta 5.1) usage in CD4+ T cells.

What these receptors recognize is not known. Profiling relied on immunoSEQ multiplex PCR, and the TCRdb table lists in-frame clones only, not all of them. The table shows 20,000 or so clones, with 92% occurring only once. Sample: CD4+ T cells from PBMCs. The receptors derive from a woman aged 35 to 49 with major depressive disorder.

CDR3 region: CASRGRSNEQFF. The CDR3 DNA is TGTGCCAGCCGAGGACGGTCGAATGAGCAGTTCTTC. The rearrangement uses TRBV7-3 and TRBJ2-1; D gene unclear. This CDR3 has 12 residues. The germline V gene has CDR1 SGHTA and CDR2 FQGTGA. V shed 8 bases and J shed 7 bases, with 12 bases lying between them.

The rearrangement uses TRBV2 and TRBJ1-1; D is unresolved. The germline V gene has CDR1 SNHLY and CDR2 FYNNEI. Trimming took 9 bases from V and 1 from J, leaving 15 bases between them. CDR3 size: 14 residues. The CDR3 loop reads CASRASATNTEAFF. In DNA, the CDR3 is TGTGCCAGTAGGGCTAGTGCGACGAACACTGAAGCTTTCTTT.

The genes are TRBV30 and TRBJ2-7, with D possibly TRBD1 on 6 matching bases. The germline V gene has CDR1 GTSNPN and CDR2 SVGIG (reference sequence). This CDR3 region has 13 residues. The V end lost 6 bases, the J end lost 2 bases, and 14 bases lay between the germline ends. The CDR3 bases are TGTGCCTGCCCTTCTAGGGGGACCTACGAGCAGTACTTC. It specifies CACPSRGTYEQYF. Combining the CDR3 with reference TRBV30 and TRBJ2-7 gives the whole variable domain SQTIHQWPATLVQPVGSPLSLECTVEGTSNPNLYWYRQAAGRGLQLLFYSVGIGQISSEVPQNLSASRPQDRQFILSSKKLLLSDSGFYLCACPSRGTYEQYFGPGTRLTVT.

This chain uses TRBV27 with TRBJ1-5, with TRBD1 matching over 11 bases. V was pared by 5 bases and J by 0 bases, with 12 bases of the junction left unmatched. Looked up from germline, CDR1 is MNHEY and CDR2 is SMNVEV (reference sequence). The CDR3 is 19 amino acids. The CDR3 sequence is CASSQTHGTGGNSNQPQHF. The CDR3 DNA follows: TGTGCCAGCAGTCAAACTCACGGGACAGGGGGAAATAGCAATCAGCCCCAGCATTTT.

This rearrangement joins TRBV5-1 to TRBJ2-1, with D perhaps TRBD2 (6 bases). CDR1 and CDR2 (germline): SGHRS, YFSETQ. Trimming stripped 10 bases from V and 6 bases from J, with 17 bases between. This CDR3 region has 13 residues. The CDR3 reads CACSRESFNEQFF. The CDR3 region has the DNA TGCGCCTGCTCCCGGGAGTCATTCAATGAGCAGTTCTTC.

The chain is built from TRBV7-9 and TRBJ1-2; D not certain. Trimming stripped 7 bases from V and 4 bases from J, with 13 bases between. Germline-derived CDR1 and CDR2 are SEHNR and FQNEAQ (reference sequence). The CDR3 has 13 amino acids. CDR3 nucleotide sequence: TGTGCCAGCAATACGGCAGGTTCCTATGGCTACACCTTC. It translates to CASNTAGSYGYTF.

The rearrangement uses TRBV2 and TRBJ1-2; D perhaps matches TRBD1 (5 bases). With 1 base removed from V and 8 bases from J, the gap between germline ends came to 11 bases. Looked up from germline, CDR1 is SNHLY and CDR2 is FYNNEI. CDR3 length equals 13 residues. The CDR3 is CASSEVAGSGYTF. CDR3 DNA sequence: TGTGCCAGCAGTGAAGTGGCAGGGAGCGGCTACACCTTC.

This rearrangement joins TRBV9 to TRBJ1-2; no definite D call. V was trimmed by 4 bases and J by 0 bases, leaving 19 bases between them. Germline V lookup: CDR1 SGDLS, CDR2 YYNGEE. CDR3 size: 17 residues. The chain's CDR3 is CASSFAPRTESNYGYTF. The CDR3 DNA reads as TGTGCCAGCAGCTTCGCCCCCCGGACGGAATCTAACTATGGCTACACCTTC.

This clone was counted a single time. The CDR3: CAWSVMGGTGQPQHF. CDR3 bases: TGTGCCTGGAGTGTGATGGGGGGCACTGGTCAGCCCCAGCATTTT. The chain has TRBV30 and TRBJ1-5; possibly TRBD1 for D (6 bases). The CDR3 covers 15 residues. With 0 bases removed from V and 6 bases from J, the gap between germline ends came to 15 bases. CDR1 is GTSNPN and CDR2 is SVGIG in the germline V gene (reference sequence).

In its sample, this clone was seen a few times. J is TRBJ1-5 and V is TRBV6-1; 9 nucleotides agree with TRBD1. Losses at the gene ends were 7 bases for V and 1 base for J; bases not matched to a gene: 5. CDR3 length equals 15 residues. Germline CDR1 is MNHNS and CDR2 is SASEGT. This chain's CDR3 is CASNDRGLSNQPQHF. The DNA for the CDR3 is TGTGCCAGCAACGACAGGGGGTTGAGCAATCAGCCCCAGCATTTT.

In DNA, the CDR3 is TGTGCCAGCCGCGTCGACAGGGCCGGAACTGAAGCTTTCTTT. Amino acid sequence: CASRVDRAGTEAFF. This chain joins TRBV27 and TRBJ1-1; 7 bases map to TRBD1. J lost 5 bases, V lost 8 bases, and 11 bases had no gene match. The CDR3 contains 14 residues. Germline CDR1 reads MNHEY; CDR2 reads SMNVEV (reference sequence).

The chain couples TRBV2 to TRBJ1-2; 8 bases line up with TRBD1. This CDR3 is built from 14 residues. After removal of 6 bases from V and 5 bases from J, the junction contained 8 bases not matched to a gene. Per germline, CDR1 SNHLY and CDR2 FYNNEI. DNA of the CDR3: TGTGCCAGCAGGGACAGGGTGGTGGAGTATGGCTACACCTTC. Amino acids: CASRDRVVEYGYTF.

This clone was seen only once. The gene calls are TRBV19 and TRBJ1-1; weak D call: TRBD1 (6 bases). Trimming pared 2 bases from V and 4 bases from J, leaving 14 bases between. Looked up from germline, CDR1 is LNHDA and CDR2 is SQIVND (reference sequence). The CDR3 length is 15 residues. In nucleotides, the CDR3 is TGTGCCAGTAGTATAAGTGGTCAGGGGATCACTGAAGCTTTCTTT. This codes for CASSISGQGITEAFF.

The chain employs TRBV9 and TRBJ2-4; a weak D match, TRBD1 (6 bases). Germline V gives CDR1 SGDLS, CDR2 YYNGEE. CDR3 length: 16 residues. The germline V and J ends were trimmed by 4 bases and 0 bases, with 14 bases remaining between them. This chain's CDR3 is CASSPTTGIAKNIQYF. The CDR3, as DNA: TGTGCCAGCAGCCCAACGACAGGTATAGCCAAAAACATTCAGTACTTC.

The CDR3 DNA sequence: TGTGCCAGCAGACGGGACCGATTAGAAGAAGCTTTCTTT. This sequence encodes CASRRDRLEEAFF. The chain carries TRBV2 and TRBJ1-1, with a weak D call TRBD1 (5 bases). V was cut by 6 bases and J by 8 bases, with 16 bases left in between. CDR1 is SNHLY and CDR2 is FYNNEI in the germline V gene. This CDR3 spans 13 amino acids. Combining the CDR3 with reference TRBV2 and TRBJ1-1 gives the whole variable domain EPEVTQTPSHQVTQMGQEVILRCVPISNHLYFYWYRQILGQKVEFLVSFYNNEISEKSEIFDDQFSVERPDGSNFTLKIRSTKLEDSAMYFCASRRDRLEEAFFGQGTRLTVV.

The CDR3 nucleotides read TGTGCCTGGACCCCTCGGACCCCAAACACTGAAGCTTTCTTT. It codes for CAWTPRTPNTEAFF. The rearrangement joins TRBV30 to TRBJ1-1, with D uncertain. Germline CDR1 and CDR2: GTSNPN and SVGIG (reference sequence). Trimming stripped 4 bases from V and 2 bases from J, with 14 bases between. The CDR3 consists of 14 residues. Together with reference TRBV30 and TRBJ1-1, the CDR3 gives the full variable domain: SQTIHQWPATLVQPVGSPLSLECTVEGTSNPNLYWYRQAAGRGLQLLFYSVGIGQISSEVPQNLSASRPQDRQFILSSKKLLLSDSGFYLCAWTPRTPNTEAFFGQGTRLTVV.

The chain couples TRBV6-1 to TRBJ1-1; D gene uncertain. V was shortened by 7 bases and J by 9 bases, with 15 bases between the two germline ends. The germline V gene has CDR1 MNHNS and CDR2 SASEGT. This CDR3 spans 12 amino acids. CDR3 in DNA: TGTGCCAGCACCGAATATGACACGAAAGCTTTCTTT. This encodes CASTEYDTKAFF.

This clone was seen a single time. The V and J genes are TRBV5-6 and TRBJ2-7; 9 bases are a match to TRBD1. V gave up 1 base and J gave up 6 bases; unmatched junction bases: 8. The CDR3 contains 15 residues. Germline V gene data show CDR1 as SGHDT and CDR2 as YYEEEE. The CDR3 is CASSLKDRGISEQYV. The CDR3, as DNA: TGTGCCAGCAGCTTGAAAGACAGGGGGATAAGCGAGCAGTACGTC.

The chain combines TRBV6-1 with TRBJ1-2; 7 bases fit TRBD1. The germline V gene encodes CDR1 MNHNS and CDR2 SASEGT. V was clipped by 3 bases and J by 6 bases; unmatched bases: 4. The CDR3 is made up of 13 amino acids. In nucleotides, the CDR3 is TGTGCCAGCAGTGATCTGACAGGGAATGGCTACACCTTC. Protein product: CASSDLTGNGYTF.

The CDR3 here is CASSYSGGLNTEAFF. CDR3 sequence (DNA): TGTGCCAGCAGTTACTCAGGGGGGTTGAACACTGAAGCTTTCTTT. This chain joins TRBV6-5 and TRBJ1-1; D perhaps matches TRBD1 (6 bases). With 0 bases removed from V and 0 bases from J, the gap between germline ends came to 8 bases. CDR3 length: 15 amino acids. Germline lookup yields CDR1 MNHEY and CDR2 SVGAGI.